Included here is one TCR beta chain sequence, with context. The clone's antigen remains unknown. No base quality values were provided; no much bigger clone lies one nucleotide off. This sample was included in a study of blood T cells in healthy people across ages (dated by TCRdb to the mid-2010s). In the study overall: In model experiments, template switching captured about one uniquely barcoded TCR beta cDNA molecule for every two T cells. The study analyzed two additional independent replicas of 1 million unique cDNA reads from the same blood draw for two donors, one aged 18 to 30 and one aged 80 or older. To avoid experimental bias, donors of different ages were randomly spread across the sequencing lanes. Donors were grouped into four age groups: young (average about 15 years), middle-aged (39), aged (62) and long-lived (around 82). Using deep sequencing normalized with unique cDNA molecular identifiers, the study measured how TCR beta repertoire diversity changes with age.

There are 11 amino acids in the CDR3, from cysteine to phenylalanine inclusive. The only DNA kept is the CDR3, 33 bases in frame from the first base. The germline V gene (reference sequence) supplies CDR1 DFQATT and CDR2 SNEGSKA. V is shortened by 2 bases, J by 14 bases, and the region joining them spans 13 bases. To prepare the library, 5' RACE was applied. Data came from an Illumina HiSeq 2500. A second PCR of about 7 to 12 cycles was run with a J-beta primer mix and a sample-barcoded 5' primer. A unique molecular identifier was introduced onto each TCR beta cDNA molecule by a template-switch 5' adaptor carrying 12 random nucleotides. At least 2.5 million CDR3-containing paired-end reads were obtained from each sample. First-strand cDNA was synthesized from all RNA with the Mint cDNA synthesis kit, primed by a TRBC-specific oligonucleotide. All cDNA was treated with uracil-DNA glycosylase and then went through a first 18-cycle PCR with the universal primers M1SS and BC2_uni_R. In the source study's methods: Normalization of each sample was performed by random selection of 1 million high-quality reads, each carrying a distinct molecular identifier. Reads sharing molecular identifiers were discarded rather than binned into consensus sequences. MiTCR, set to a Q25 quality threshold and the strictest error-elimination algorithm, was used for CDR3 identification, clonotype clustering and error correction. Lower-bound total TCR beta diversity was estimated with a nonparametric unseen species model using Euler transformation. TCRdb handled the public reads itself, with Q25 trimming in fastp and clone calling in MiXCR, and kept productive beta chains. Under each unique CDR3 protein, matching rows form one entry showing the most common genes and DNA. These V and J calls rely on TCRdb rather than the paper's analysis. Here the sample has a few hundred thousand distinct CDR3 sequences; approximately 30% occur a single time. The ten largest clones take up approximately 18% of the sample.

Study-wide findings and limitations: The CMV infection status of donors was not known, potentially confounding age-related changes in expanded clonotypes. Since profiling was done on bulk unsorted PBMCs, naive and antigen-experienced compartments could not be conclusively compared. There was a strong correlation between observed TCR beta diversity and the percentage of naive T cells measured by flow cytometry. Compared with the aged group, the long-lived group had more naive CD4+ T cells, fewer expanded clones and increased TCR diversity, a pattern suggesting age selection. Observed TCR beta diversity per million T cells fell roughly linearly with age, and a significant reduction was already apparent by age about 38. Total diversity estimates from one million sequenced T cells were considered lower bounds and underestimates.

The approximately 39 donors, aged 6 to 90 years, were systemically healthy Caucasian individuals from Russia. Each donor gave around 9.9 milliliters of peripheral blood, collected into EDTA-treated Vacutainer tubes. Ficoll-Paque density-gradient centrifugation was used to isolate PBMCs, with at least 6 million obtained per sample. Total RNA, at least 6 micrograms per sample, was extracted from PBMCs with Trizol reagent. Naive CD45RAhigh/CD27high T cell percentages were measured by flow cytometry on a PBMC aliquot from every donor. Here the chain combines TRBV20-1 and TRBJ2-4; no D gene call is confident. The TCR sequence derives from a woman in her seventies in good health. Sequenced sample: blood. The DNA is as follows: TGCAGTGCTAGATCCGTAGGAAGAGAGTACTTC. Protein translation: CSARSVGREYF.